These 8 T cell receptor beta chains originate from one sample sequenced in a study of regulatory T cells in long-lasting Graves disease. Documented time point: newly diagnosed GD, antithyroid drugs for less than 3 months. The authors made the TCR library using RNA they extracted from PBMCs. Sequencing libraries for TCR beta were prepared with iRepertoire HTBI primers and Arm-PCR of CDR3 regions. TCRdb independently ran MiXCR on the multiplex PCR reads; one entry per CDR3 protein. The profile shows some 340,000 distinct CDR3 sequences, roughly 10% of them singletons. This sample also belongs to another study, concerning T cells in Graves' hyperthyroidism and ophthalmopathy.

This material consisted of peripheral blood mononuclear cells (PBMCs), taken at new diagnosis, from a patient treated with antithyroid drugs. The receptors stem from a woman under 30 with Graves disease.

The table lists this clonotype with a count of one. This chain uses TRBV15 with TRBJ2-2, with D possibly TRBD1 on 5 matching bases. Looked up from germline, CDR1 is LNHNV and CDR2 is YYDKDF (reference sequence). The V and J ends lost 0 bases and 0 bases respectively, with 11 bases between them. This CDR3 contains 17 residues. The CDR3 sequence: CATSRDRTDTNTGELFF. The DNA for the CDR3 is TGTGCCACCAGCAGAGATCGGACGGACACGAACACCGGGGAGCTGTTTTTT.

This clonotype was picked up many times. The chain has TRBV28 and TRBJ2-5; 10 bases align to TRBD1. The CDR3 spans 16 residues. The germline V gene has CDR1 MDHEN and CDR2 SYDVKM. J lost 8 bases, V lost 7 bases, and 16 bases had no gene match. CDR3 DNA sequence: TGTGCCAGCAAAAGTCCAACCCGGGACAGGGGAAGAACCCAGTACTTC. The encoded protein is CASKSPTRDRGRTQYF.

This clonotype was recorded many times. The chain links TRBV28 to TRBJ2-7, with a weak D call TRBD1 (8 bases). This CDR3 is built from 14 residues. V was clipped by 6 bases and J by 1 base, with 13 bases between them. Germline CDR1 MDHEN, CDR2 SYDVKM. The CDR3 DNA reads as TGTGCCAGCAGCCGGGGGGACAGGTCCTACGAGCAGTACTTC. Protein product: CASSRGDRSYEQYF.

The CDR3 nucleotides read TGTGCCAGCAGTATCAAGGGGACCGAGCAGTACTTC. Translated: CASSIKGTEQYF. The chain has TRBV28 and TRBJ2-7; either TRBD1 or TRBD2 may supply D (5 bases each). Looked up from germline, CDR1 is MDHEN and CDR2 is SYDVKM. V shed 5 bases and J shed 6 bases, with 11 bases lying between them. The CDR3 consists of 12 residues.

As regards this clonotype: A clone one base away is much larger, so this may be a read error. This chain links TRBV13 with TRBJ2-2; 7 bases fit TRBD2. The CDR3 spans 15 residues. Germline CDR1 is PRHDT and CDR2 is FYEKMQ (reference sequence). In nucleotides, the CDR3 is TGTGCCAGCAGCTTAGCCGGGGGGAAGGCCGGGGAGCCGTTTTTT. Protein sequence: CASSLAGGKAGEPFF.

The table lists this clonotype with a few counts. The chain uses TRBV7-6 and TRBJ1-1; possibly TRBD1 for D (5 bases). Trimming left V 5 bases short and J 6 bases short, with 25 bases between. Germline CDR1 SGHVS, CDR2 FNYEAQ. The CDR3 has 17 residues. The CDR3 bases are TGTGCCAGCAGCCCTCGTCAGGGTGGGGGACGATATGCTGAAGCTTTCTTT. Protein sequence: CASSPRQGGGRYAEAFF.

This clonotype was seen at least ten times. V gene TRBV20-1 combines with J gene TRBJ2-1; unclear D gene. CDR1 DFQATT and CDR2 SNEGSKA come from the germline V gene (reference sequence). V shed 1 base and J shed 9 bases, with 4 bases lying between them. This CDR3 spans 10 amino acids. This chain's CDR3 is CSARASEQFF. In DNA form, the CDR3 reads TGCAGTGCTAGAGCAAGTGAGCAGTTCTTC.

At least ten counts were recorded for this clonotype. J is TRBJ1-2 and V is TRBV11-2; D unclear. Trimming took off 5 bases at V and 4 bases at J, with 17 bases between the two ends. Germline CDR1 SGHAT, CDR2 FQNNGV. The CDR3 covers 15 residues. The CDR3 DNA sequence: TGTGCCAGCAGCCTAGGAAGAGAGAGACTCTATGGCTACACCTTC. Its translation is CASSLGRERLYGYTF.